This TCR beta chain appears in the sequencing data of a study of identical twins. This CDR3 is built from 15 residues. Germline CDR1 is DFQATT and CDR2 is SNEGSKA (reference sequence). V lost 3 bases, J lost 3 bases, and 11 bases stayed unmatched. The table lists this clonotype with a few counts. One entry per CDR3 protein results from TCRdb running MiXCR on the 5' RACE reads. Of a few hundred thousand distinct CDR3 sequences in the sample, more than 13% are singletons; the top ten hold approximately 0.98%. These data also formed part of another study, on yellow fever vaccine responses in identical twins.

The sequence came from a woman between 18 and 30 years old in good health. This chain joins TRBV20-1 and TRBJ2-7; 7 bases are shared with TRBD2. The source material was CD4+ T cells sorted from blood. In nucleotides, the CDR3 is TGCAGTGCTAGGGTGGGATTCGGGGGGAACTACGAGCAGTACTTC. Translation: CSARVGFGGNYEQYF.